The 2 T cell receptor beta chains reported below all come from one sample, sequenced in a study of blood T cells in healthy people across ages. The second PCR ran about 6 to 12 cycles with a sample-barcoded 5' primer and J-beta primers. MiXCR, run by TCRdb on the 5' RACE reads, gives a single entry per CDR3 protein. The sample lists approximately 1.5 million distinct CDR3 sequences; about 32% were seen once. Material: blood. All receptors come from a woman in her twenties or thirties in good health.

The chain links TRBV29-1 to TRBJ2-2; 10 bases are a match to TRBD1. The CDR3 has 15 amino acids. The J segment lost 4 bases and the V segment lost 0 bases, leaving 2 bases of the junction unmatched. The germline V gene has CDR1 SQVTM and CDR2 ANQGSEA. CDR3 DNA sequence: TGCAGCGTTGAAGATCGGACAGGGGGCACCGGGGAGCTGTTTTTT. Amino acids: CSVEDRTGGTGELFF.

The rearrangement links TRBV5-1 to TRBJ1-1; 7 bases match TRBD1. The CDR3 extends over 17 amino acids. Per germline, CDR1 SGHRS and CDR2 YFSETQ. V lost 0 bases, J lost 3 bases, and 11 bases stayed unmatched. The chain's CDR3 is CASSLGRGGGWDTEAFF. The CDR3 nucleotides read TGCGCCAGCAGCTTGGGCAGGGGGGGTGGTTGGGACACTGAAGCTTTCTTT.